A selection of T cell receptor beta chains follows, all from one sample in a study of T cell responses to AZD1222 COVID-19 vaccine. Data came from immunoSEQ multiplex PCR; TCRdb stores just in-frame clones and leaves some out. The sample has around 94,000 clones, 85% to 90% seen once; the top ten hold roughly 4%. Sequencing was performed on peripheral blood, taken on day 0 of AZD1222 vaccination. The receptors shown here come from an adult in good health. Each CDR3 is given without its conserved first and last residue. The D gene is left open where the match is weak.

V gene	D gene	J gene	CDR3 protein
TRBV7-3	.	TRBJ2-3	ASSISTYTTQY
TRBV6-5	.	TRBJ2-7	ASSYSNRGQTYEQY
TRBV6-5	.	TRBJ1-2	ASNGPSYGYT
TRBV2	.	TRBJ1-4	ASSEWGLGEKLF
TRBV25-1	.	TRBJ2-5	ASSVRDLETQY
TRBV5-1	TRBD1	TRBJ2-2	ASSLGQGYTGELF
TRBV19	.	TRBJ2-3	ASSIGGGADTQY
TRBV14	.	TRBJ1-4	ASRQGSHEKLF
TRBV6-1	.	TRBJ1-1	ASSEGGGNTEAF
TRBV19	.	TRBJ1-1	ASSISVNTEAF
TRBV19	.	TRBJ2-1	ASSTSSYNEQF
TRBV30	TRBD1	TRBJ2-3	AWSVGQGETDTQY
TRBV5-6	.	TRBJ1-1	ASSLIGGFAEAF
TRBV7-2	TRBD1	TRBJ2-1	ASSPRQGSYNEQF
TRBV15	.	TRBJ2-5	ATSRQRETQY
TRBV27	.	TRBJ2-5	ASSFQETQY
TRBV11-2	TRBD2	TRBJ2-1	ASSFLAGPYNEQF
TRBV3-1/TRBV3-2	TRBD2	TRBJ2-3	ASSQVVNYLAGGSVDTQY
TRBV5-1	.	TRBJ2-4	ASSFGNIQY
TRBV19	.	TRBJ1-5	ASTHSGGPQH
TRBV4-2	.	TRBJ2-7	ASSQGSGGGQEQY
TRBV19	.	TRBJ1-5	ASMGWTPSNQPQH
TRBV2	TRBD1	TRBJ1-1	ASSEFTGAAF
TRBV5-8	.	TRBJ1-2	ASSYAFATQGHGYT
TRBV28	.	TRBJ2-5	ASRPPGTPLETQY
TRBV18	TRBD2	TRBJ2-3	ASSPLAGGSTDTQY
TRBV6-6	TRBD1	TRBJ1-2	ASRNRDSYGYT
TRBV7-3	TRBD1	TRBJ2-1	ASSSLRGPYNEQF
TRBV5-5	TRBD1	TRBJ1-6	ASSSGQAYNSPLH
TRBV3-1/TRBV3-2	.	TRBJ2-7	ASSQEWGGTYEQY
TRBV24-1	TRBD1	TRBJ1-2	ATRQGANYGYT
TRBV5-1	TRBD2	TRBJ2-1	ASSSLAGGRSYNEQF
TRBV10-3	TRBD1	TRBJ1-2	AISEDRDSYGYT
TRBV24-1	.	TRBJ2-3	ATSETGTFNTDTQY
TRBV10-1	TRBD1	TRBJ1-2	ASSESRDRVSGYT
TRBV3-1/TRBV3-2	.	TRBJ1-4	ASPHRQAGEKLF
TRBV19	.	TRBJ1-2	ASRLRGTYGYT
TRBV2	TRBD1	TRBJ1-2	ASNGGTVGTGGYT
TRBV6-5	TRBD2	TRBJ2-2	ASSLGTSGAGELF
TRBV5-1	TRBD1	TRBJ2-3	ASSLTGADTQY
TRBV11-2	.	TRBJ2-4	ASSVSLTGAKNIQY
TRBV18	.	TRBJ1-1	ASSPNGHLLTEAF
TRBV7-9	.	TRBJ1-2	ASSRPLRGGYT